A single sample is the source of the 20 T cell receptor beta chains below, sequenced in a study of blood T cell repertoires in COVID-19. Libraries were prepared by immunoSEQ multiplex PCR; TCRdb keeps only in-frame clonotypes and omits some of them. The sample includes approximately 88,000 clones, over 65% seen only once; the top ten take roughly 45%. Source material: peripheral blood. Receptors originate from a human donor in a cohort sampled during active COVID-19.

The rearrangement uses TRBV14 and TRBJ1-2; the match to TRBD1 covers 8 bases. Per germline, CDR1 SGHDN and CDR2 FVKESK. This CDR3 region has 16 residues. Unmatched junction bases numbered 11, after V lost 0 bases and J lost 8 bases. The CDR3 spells CASSQDFSGGAEGYTF. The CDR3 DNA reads TGTGCCAGCAGCCAAGATTTTTCAGGGGGCGCAGAGGGCTACACCTTC.

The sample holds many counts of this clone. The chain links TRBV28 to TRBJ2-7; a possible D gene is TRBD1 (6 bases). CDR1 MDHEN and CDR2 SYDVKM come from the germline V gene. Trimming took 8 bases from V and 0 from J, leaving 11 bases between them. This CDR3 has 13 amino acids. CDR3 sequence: CASATGSSYEQYF. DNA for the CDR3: TGTGCCAGCGCGACAGGAAGCTCCTACGAGCAGTACTTC.

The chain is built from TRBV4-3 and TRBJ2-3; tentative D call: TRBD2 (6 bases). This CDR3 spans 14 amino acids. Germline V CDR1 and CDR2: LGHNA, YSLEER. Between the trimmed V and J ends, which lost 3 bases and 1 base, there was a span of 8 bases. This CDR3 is CASSHAGRTDTQYF. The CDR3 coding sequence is TGCGCCAGCAGCCACGCGGGGCGCACAGATACGCAGTATTTT.

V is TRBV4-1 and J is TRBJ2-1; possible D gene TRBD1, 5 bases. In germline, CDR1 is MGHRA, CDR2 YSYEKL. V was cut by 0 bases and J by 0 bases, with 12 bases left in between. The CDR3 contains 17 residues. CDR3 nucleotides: TGCGCCAGCAGCCAAGATCGCACAGGCCTCTCCTACAATGAGCAGTTCTTC. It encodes CASSQDRTGLSYNEQFF.

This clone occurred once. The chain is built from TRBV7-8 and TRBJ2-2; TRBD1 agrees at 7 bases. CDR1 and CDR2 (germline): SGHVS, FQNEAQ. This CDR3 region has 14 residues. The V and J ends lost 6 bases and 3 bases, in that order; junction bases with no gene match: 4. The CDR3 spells CASSLRGHTGELFF. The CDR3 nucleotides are TGTGCCAGCAGTCTTAGGGGGCACACCGGGGAGCTGTTTTTT.

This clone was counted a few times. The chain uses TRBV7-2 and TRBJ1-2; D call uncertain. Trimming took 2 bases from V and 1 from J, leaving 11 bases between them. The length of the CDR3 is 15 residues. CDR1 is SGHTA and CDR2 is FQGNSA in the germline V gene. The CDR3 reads CASSLRVGHNYGYTF. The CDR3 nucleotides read TGTGCCAGCAGCTTACGGGTAGGCCATAACTATGGCTACACCTTC.

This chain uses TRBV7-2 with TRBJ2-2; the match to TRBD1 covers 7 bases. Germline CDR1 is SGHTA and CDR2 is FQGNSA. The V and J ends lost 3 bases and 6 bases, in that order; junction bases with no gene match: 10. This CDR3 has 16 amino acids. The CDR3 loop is CASSFRGQVGAGELFF. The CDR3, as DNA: TGTGCCAGCAGCTTCCGCGGACAGGTTGGGGCCGGGGAGCTGTTTTTT.

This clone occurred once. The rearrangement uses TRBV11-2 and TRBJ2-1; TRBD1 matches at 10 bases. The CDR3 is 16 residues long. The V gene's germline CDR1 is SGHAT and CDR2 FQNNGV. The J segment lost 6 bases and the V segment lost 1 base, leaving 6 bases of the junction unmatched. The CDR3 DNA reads TGTGCCAGCAGCTTAGTGGTCGGGACAGGGGTCAATGAGCAGTTCTTC. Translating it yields CASSLVVGTGVNEQFF.

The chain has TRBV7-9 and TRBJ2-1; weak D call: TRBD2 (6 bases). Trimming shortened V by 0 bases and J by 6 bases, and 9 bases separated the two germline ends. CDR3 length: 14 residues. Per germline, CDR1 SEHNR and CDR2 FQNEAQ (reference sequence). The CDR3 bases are TGTGCCAGCAGCTTAGCTAGCGGACCCAATGAGCAGTTCTTC. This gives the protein CASSLASGPNEQFF. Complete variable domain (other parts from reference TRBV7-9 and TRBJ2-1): DTGVSQNPRHKITKRGQNVTFRCDPISEHNRLYWYRQTLGQGPEFLTYFQNEAQLEKSRLLSDRFSAERPKGSFSTLEIQRTEQGDSAMYLCASSLASGPNEQFFGPGTRLTVL.

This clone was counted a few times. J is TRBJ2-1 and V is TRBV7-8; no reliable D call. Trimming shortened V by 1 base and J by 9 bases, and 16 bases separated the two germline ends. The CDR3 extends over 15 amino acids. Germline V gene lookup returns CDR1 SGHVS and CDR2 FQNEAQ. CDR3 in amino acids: CASSLGEFIRSEQFF. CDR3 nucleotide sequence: TGTGCCAGCAGCTTAGGAGAATTTATACGGAGTGAGCAGTTCTTC. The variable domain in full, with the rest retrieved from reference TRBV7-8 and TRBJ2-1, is GAGVSQSPRYKVAKRGQDVALRCDPISGHVSLFWYQQALGQGPEFLTYFQNEAQLDKSGLPSDRFFAERPEGSVSTLKIQRTQQEDSAVYLCASSLGEFIRSEQFFGPGTRLTVL.

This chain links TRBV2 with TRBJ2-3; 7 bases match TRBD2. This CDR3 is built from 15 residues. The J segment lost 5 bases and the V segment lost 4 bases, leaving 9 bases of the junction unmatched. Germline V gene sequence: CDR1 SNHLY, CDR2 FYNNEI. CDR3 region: CASSVGGRGGDTQYF. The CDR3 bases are TGTGCCAGCAGTGTGGGCGGGAGAGGTGGAGATACGCAGTATTTT. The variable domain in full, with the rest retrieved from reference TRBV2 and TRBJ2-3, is EPEVTQTPSHQVTQMGQEVILRCVPISNHLYFYWYRQILGQKVEFLVSFYNNEISEKSEIFDDQFSVERPDGSNFTLKIRSTKLEDSAMYFCASSVGGRGGDTQYFGPGTRLTVL.

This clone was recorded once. The CDR3 DNA is TGTGCCAGTAGCCCTACCGGGGGTACCTATGGCTACACCTTC. Amino acid sequence: CASSPTGGTYGYTF. J is TRBJ1-2 and V is TRBV19; TRBD1 is a possible D gene (5 bases). V was trimmed by 6 bases and J by 4 bases, leaving 15 bases between them. CDR1 LNHDA and CDR2 SQIVND come from the germline V gene (reference sequence). The CDR3 is 14 amino acids.

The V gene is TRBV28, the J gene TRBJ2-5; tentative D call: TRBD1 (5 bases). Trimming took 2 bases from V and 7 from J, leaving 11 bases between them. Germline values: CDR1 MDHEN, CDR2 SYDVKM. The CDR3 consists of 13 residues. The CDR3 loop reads CASSLRTIGTQYF. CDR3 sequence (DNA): TGTGCCAGCAGTTTACGGACAATAGGGACCCAGTACTTC.

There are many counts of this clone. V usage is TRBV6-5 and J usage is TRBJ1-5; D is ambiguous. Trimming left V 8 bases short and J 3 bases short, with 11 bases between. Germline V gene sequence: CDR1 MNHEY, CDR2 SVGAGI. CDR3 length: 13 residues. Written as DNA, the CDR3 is TGTGCCAGCCAGTTCCGTGTCAATCAGCCCCAGCATTTT. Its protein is CASQFRVNQPQHF.

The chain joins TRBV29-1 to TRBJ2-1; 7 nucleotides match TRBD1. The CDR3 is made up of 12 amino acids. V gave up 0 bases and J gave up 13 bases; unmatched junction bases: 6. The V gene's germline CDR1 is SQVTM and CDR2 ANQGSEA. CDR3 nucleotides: TGCAGCGTTGAAGAGAACCGGGACAGCCAGTTCTTC. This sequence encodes CSVEENRDSQFF.

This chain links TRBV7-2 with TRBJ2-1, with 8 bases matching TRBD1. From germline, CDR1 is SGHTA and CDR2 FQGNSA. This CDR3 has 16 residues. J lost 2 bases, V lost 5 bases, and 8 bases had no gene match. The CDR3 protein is CASSPQTGVTYNEQFF. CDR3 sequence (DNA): TGTGCCAGCAGCCCCCAGACAGGGGTAACCTACAATGAGCAGTTCTTC.

DNA for the CDR3: TGTGCCAGCAGTAAAGGACTAGCGGGAGCAGAGACCCAGTACTTC. This sequence encodes CASSKGLAGAETQYF. The V gene is TRBV6-2 or TRBV6-3, the J gene TRBJ2-5, with 13 bases aligning to TRBD2. This CDR3 spans 15 amino acids. The junction had 4 bases not matched to a gene; V was cut back by 5 bases and J by 4 bases. Germline CDR1 is MNHEY and CDR2 is SVGEGT.

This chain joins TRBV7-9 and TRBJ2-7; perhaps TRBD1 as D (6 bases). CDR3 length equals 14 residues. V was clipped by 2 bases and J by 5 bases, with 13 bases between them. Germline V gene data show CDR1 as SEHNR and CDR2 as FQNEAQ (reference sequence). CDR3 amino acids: CASSLLQGRDEQYF. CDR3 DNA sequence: TGTGCCAGCAGCTTATTACAGGGTCGGGACGAGCAGTACTTC.

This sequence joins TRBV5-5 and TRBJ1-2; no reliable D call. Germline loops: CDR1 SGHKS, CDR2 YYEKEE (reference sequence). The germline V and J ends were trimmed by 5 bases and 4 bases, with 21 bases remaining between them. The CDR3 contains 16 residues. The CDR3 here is CASSHLDTTTSYGYTF. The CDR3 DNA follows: TGTGCCAGCAGTCACCTCGATACGACGACATCCTATGGCTACACCTTC.

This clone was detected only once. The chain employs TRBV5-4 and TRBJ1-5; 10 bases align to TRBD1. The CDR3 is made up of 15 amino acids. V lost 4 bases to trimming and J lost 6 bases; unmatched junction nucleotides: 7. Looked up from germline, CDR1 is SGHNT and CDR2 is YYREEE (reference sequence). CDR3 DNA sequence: TGTGCCAGCAGCATGGACAGGGGGGCCACTCAGCCCCAGCATTTT. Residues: CASSMDRGATQPQHF.